Below, one TCR beta chain is given with its context. This table comes from immunoSEQ multiplex PCR, and its TCRdb copy is limited to in-frame clones, with some not included. This sample has some 490,000 clones, with 70% to 90% found just once. These data come from a study of blood T cell repertoires in COVID-19. V gave up 4 bases and J gave up 5 bases; unmatched junction bases: 5. This CDR3 contains 14 residues. From germline, CDR1 is MNHNY and CDR2 SVGAGI (reference sequence). The sample consisted of PBMCs or T cells enriched from blood (not recorded which). The receptor's source is a woman in her sixties or seventies who had recovered from COVID-19. The chain has TRBV6-6 and TRBJ2-1, with 7 bases that match TRBD1. The CDR3 nucleotides read TGTGCCAGCAGTTCCCAGGGACAGCACAATGAGCAGTTCTTC. The encoded protein is CASSSQGQHNEQFF.